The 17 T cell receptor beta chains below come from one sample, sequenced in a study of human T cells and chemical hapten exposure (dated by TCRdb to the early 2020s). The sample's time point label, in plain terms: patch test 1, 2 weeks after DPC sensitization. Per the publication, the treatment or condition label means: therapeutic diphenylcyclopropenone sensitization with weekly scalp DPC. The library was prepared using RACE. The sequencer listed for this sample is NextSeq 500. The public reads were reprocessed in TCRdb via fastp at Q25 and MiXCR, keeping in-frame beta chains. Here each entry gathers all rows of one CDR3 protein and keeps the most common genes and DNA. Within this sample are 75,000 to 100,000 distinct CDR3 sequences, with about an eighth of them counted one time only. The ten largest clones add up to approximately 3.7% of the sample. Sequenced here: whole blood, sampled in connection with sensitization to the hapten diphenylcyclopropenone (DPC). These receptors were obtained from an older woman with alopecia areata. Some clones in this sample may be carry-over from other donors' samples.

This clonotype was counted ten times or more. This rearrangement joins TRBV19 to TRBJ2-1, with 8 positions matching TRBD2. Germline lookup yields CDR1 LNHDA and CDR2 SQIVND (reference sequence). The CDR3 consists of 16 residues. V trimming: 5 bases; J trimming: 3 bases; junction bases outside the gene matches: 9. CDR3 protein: CASSPLLAEGYNEQFF. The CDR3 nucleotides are TGTGCCAGTAGTCCGCTACTAGCGGAGGGCTACAATGAGCAGTTCTTC.

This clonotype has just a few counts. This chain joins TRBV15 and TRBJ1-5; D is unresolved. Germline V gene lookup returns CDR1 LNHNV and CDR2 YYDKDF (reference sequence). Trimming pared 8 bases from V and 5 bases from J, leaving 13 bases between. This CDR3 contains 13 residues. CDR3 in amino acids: CATLESFDQPQHF. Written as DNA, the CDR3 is TGTGCCACCCTGGAGTCGTTCGATCAGCCCCAGCATTTT.

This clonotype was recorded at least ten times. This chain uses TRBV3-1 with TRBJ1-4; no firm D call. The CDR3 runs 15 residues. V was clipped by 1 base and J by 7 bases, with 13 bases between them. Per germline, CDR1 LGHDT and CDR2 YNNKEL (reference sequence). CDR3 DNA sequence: TGTGCCAGCAGCCAAGGGCTCTCACCGGGTGAAAAACTGTTTTTT. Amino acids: CASSQGLSPGEKLFF.

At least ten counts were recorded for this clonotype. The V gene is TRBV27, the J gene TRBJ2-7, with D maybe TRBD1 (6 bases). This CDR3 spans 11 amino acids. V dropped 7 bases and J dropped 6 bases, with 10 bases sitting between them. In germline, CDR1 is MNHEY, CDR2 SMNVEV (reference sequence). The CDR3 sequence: CASKRGGEQYF. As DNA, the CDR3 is TGTGCCAGCAAGCGAGGGGGCGAGCAGTACTTC.

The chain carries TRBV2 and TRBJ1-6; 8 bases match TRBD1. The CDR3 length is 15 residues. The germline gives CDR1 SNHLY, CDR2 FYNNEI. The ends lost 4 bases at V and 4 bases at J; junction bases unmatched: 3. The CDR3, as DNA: TGTGCCAGCAGTGGCAGACAGGGGTATAATTCACCCCTCCACTTT. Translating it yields CASSGRQGYNSPLHF.

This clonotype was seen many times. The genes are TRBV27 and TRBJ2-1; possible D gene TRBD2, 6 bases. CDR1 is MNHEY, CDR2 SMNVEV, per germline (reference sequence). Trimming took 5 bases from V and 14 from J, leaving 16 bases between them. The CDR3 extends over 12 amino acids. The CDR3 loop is CASSPGPGGEFF. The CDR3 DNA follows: TGTGCCAGCAGTCCAGGGCCCGGCGGGGAGTTCTTC.

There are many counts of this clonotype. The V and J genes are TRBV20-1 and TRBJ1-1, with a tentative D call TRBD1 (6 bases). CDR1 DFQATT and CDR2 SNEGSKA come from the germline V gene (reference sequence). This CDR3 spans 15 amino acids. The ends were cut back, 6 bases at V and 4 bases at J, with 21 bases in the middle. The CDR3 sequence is CSAVGPGGRGTEAFF. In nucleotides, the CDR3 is TGCAGTGCAGTGGGCCCCGGGGGGCGGGGCACTGAAGCTTTCTTT.

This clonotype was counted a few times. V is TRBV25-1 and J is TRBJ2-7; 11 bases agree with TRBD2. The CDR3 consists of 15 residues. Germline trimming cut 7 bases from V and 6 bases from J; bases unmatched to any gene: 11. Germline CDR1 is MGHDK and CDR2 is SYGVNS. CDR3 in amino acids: CASTPGVSGGVEQYF. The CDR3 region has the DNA TGTGCCAGCACCCCCGGTGTTAGCGGGGGGGTCGAGCAGTACTTC.

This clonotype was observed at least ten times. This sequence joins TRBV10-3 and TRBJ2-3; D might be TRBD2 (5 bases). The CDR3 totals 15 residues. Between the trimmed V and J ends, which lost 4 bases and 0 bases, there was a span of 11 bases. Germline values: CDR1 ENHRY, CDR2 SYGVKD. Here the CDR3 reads CAISGGSPSTDTQYF. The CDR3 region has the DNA TGTGCCATCAGTGGAGGGTCCCCTAGCACAGATACGCAGTATTTT.

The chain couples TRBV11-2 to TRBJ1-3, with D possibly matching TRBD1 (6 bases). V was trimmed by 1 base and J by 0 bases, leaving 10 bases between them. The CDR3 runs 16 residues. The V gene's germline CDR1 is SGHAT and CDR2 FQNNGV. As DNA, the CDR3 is TGTGCCAGCAGCTTAGCCGGACAGCTCTCTGGAAACACCATATATTTT. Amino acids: CASSLAGQLSGNTIYF.

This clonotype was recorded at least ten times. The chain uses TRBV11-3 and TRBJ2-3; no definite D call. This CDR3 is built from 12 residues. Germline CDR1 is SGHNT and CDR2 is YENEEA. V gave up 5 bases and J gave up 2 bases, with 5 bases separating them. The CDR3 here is CASSGSTDTQYF. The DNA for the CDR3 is TGTGCCAGCAGCGGCTCCACAGATACGCAGTATTTT.

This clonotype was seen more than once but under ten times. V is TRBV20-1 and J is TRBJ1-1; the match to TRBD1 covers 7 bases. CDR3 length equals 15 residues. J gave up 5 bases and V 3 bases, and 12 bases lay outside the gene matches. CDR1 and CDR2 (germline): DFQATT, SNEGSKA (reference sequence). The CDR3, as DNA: TGCAGTGCTAGCCGAGGGGGCCCCCTGAGGACTGAAGCTTTCTTT. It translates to CSASRGGPLRTEAFF.

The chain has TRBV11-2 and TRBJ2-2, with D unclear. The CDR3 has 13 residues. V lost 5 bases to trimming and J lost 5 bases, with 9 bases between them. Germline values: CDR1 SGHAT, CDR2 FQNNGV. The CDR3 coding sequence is TGTGCCAGCAGCCCCCGGTCAACCGGGGAGCTGTTTTTT. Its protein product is CASSPRSTGELFF.

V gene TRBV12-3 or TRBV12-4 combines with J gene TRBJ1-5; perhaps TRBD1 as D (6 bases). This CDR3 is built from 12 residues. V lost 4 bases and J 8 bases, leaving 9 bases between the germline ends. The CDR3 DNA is TGTGCCAGCAGTTCCAACAGGGAGCCCCAGCATTTT. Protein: CASSSNREPQHF.

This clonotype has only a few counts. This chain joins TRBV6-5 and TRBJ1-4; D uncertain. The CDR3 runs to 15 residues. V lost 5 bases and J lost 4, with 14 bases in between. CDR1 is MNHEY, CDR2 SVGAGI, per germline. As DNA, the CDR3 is TGTGCCAGCAGTCCGACGGGTGCCCGTAATGAAAAACTGTTTTTT. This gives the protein CASSPTGARNEKLFF.

Here the CDR3 reads CSAREGALNTEAFF. The CDR3 DNA sequence: TGCAGTGCTAGGGAGGGGGCTCTGAACACTGAAGCTTTCTTT. The rearrangement links TRBV20-1 to TRBJ1-1, with 7 bases lining up with TRBD1. Losses at the gene ends were 3 bases for V and 0 bases for J; bases not matched to a gene: 4. CDR1 and CDR2 from the germline V gene are DFQATT and SNEGSKA (reference sequence). This CDR3 has 14 amino acids.

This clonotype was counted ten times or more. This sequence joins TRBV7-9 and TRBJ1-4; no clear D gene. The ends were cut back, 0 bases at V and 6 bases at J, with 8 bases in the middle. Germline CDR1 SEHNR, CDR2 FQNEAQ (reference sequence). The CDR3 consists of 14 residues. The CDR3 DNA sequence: TGTGCCAGCAGCTTAGCAGGGAAAGATGAAAAACTGTTTTTT. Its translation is CASSLAGKDEKLFF. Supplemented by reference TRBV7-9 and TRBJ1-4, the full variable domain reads DTGVSQNPRHKITKRGQNVTFRCDPISEHNRLYWYRQTLGQGPEFLTYFQNEAQLEKSRLLSDRFSAERPKGSFSTLEIQRTEQGDSAMYLCASSLAGKDEKLFFGSGTQLSVL.